The T cell receptor beta chain under discussion was sequenced for a study of blood T cell repertoires in COVID-19. In the study overall: PBMCs, B-cell-depleted T cells, or T cells were the source of the cDNA or gDNA that made up the material.

In the authors' workflow: Scientists estimated how many nucleated cells there were by amplifying reference gene primers. Assay: immunoSEQ multiplex PCR; the TCRdb copy retains only in-frame clones and omits some. The DNA gave D and trimming, while V, J and clone size come from that table. The sample records 100,000 to 150,000 clones, 85% to 90% being singletons. The CDR3 consists of 17 residues. Looked up from germline, CDR1 is MGHDK and CDR2 is SYGVNS. With 8 bases clipped from V and 8 bases from J, the junction kept 18 bases outside the gene matches. The TCR sequence derives from a man in his forties or fifties with active or convalescent COVID-19. The gene calls are TRBV25-1 and TRBJ1-6; 7 bases agree with TRBD1. What was sequenced was peripheral blood. The chain's CDR3 is CASRKLAGGQVDSPLHF. As DNA, the CDR3 is TGTGCCAGCCGCAAACTTGCGGGTGGACAGGTGGATTCACCCCTCCACTTT.